This TCR beta chain was observed in a study of blood T cell repertoires in COVID-19. In the study overall: PBMCs, B-cell-depleted T cells, or T cells were the source of the cDNA or gDNA that made up the material.

Profiling relied on immunoSEQ multiplex PCR, and the TCRdb table lists in-frame clones only, not all of them. The table lists approximately 110,000 clones, 80% to 90% of them singletons, with about 1% in the top ten. Germline V CDR1 and CDR2: SGHRS, YFSETQ. Germline trimming cut 3 bases from V and 5 bases from J; bases unmatched to any gene: 12. CDR3 length: 16 residues. The sequenced sample was peripheral blood. This chain joins TRBV5-1 and TRBJ1-1; 8 nucleotides line up with TRBD1. The TCR comes from a woman between 50 and 59 years old with active or convalescent COVID-19. CDR3 sequence reads: CASSYIDRGTSTEAFF. CDR3 in DNA: TGCGCCAGCAGCTATATAGACAGGGGTACAAGTACTGAAGCTTTCTTT. The full variable domain, with the rest looked up from reference TRBV5-1 and TRBJ1-1, is KAGVTQTPRYLIKTRGQQVTLSCSPISGHRSVSWYQQTPGQGLQFLFEYFSETQRNKGNFPGRFSGRQFSNSRSEMNVSTLELGDSALYLCASSYIDRGTSTEAFFGQGTRLTVV.